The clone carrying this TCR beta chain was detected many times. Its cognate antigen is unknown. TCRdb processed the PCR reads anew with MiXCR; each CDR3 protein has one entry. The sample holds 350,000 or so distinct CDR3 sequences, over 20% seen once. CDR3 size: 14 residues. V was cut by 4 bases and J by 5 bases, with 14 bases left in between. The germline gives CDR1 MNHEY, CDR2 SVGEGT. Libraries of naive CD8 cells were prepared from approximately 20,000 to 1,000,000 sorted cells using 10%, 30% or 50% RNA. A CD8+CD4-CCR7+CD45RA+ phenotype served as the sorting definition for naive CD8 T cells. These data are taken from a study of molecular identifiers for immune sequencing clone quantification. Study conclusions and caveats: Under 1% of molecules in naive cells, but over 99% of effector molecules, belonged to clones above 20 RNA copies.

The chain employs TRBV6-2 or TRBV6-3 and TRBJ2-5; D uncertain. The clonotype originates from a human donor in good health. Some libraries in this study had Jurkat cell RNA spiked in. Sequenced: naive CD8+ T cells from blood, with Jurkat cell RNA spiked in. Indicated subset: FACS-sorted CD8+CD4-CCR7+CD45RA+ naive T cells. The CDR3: CASSSAHLGETQYF. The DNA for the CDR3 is TGTGCCAGCAGTTCGGCCCATCTGGGGGAGACCCAGTACTTC.